This T cell receptor (beta chain) was recovered during a study of PD-1 blockade in classical Hodgkin lymphoma. Findings and limits, study-wide: Exclusion was applied to patients who started nivolumab under 1 year after ASCT. Newly diagnosed patients reportedly trailed healthy donors in baseline TCR diversity.

As concerns this clone: Its antigen is unknown.

Time point noted: cycle 4 day 1 (C4D1), after more than five weeks of nivolumab. All the patients suffered relapse after autologous stem cell transplantation, and brentuximab vedotin exposure differed. Germline lookup yields CDR1 SGHNT and CDR2 YYREEE (reference sequence). V lost 4 bases and J lost 4; bases outside the gene matches: 8. CDR3 length equals 15 residues. Using immunoSEQ multiplex PCR, the repertoire was profiled, and TCRdb retains in-frame clones only, with some absent. The sample has 20,000 to 25,000 clones; approximately 80% are singletons. The sample consisted of peripheral blood mononuclear cells (PBMCs), taken before the fourth cycle of nivolumab. This chain joins TRBV5-4 and TRBJ1-1, with 9 bases identical to TRBD1. This TCR was sampled from a human donor with classical Hodgkin lymphoma. CDR3 nucleotides: TGTGCCAGCAGCGCAGGACAGGGGATGGGCACTGAAGCTTTCTTT. As protein: CASSAGQGMGTEAFF.